This T cell receptor beta chain was identified during a study of shared clonotypes between healthy human individuals. About the study: The people who gave samples were a couple of women and three men aged 18 to 49. Donors had three CD4 naive, three CD4 memory, two CD8 naive and one CD8 memory plate apiece. General study results and limits: Larger richness was generally estimated for naive than memory subsets. Non-shared clonotypes displayed generation probabilities falling below those of clonotypes present in all four donors.

The data were produced by immunoSEQ multiplex PCR, yet TCRdb's version contains in-frame clones alone and is incomplete. The sample holds approximately 1,000,000 clones, 77% seen once. There are a few counts of this clone. Antigen specificity is unknown. Germline CDR1 GTSNPN, CDR2 SVGIG (reference sequence). The germline V and J ends were trimmed by 3 bases and 4 bases, with 10 bases remaining between them. This CDR3 has 13 residues. This sequence was found in a man younger than 35 in good health. Some clones in this sample may be carry-over from other donors' samples. The sequencing input was memory CD4+ T cells from PBMCs. Described subset: CD45RA-negative fraction. The rearrangement joins TRBV30 to TRBJ1-3; D is ambiguous. The CDR3 loop reads CAWSNSFGNTIYF. CDR3 bases: TGTGCCTGGAGCAACTCCTTCGGAAACACCATATATTTT.